A selection of T cell receptor beta chains follows, all from one sample in a study of shared clonotypes between healthy human individuals. Measured with immunoSEQ multiplex PCR; TCRdb has only the in-frame clones, and not every one. The table lists 2 million to 2.5 million clones, approximately 95% of them singletons. The material sequenced was naive CD4+ T cells sorted from blood. Receptors originate from a young man in good health. The CDR3 runs from the conserved cysteine through the conserved F or W. A D gene is named only where the DNA matches it firmly. Expanded clones get a size class; other rows say once, few or many, or leave the size out.

>TRBV7-9|-|TRBJ2-3|TRBD1
TGTGCCAGCAGCTCGTGGGACAGGCGCACAGATACGCAGTATTTT
CASSSWDRRTDTQYF
>TRBV2|-|TRBJ2-2|TRBD1
TGTGCCAGCAGAGGGACAGCGAACACCGGGGAGCTGTTTTTT
CASRGTANTGELFF
>TRBV7-2|-|TRBJ1-6|TRBD1
TGTGCCAGCAGCCGTGACACAGGGGGAACAAATAATTCACCCCTCCACTTT
CASSRDTGGTNNSPLHF
>TRBV10-2|-|TRBJ1-6|-
TGCGCCAGCAGTGATACGGGCCAAAATTCACCCCTCCACTTT
CASSDTGQNSPLHF
>TRBV7-9|-|TRBJ2-2|-
TGTGCCAGCATCCGAACCCAGGGGTTAACCGGGGAGCTGTTTTTT
CASIRTQGLTGELFF
>TRBV11-2|-|TRBJ2-1|-
TGTGCCAGCAGCCGCGGAGGGCGGGACAATGAGCAGTTCTTC
CASSRGGRDNEQFF
>TRBV7-8|-|TRBJ2-2|-
TGTGCCAGCAGCTCGAGCGGGGAGCTGTTTTTT
CASSSSGELFF
>TRBV5-6|-|TRBJ1-2|-
TGTGCCAGCAGACAGTCAGGGGTTCCCGCGTATGGCTACACCTTC
CASRQSGVPAYGYTF
>TRBV4-3|-|TRBJ2-7|-
TGCGCCAGCAGCCGAGTCACCCAAGGCGAGCAGTACTTC
CASSRVTQGEQYF
>TRBV9|-|TRBJ2-2|-
TGTGCCAGCAGCGTATACGGAGGGCTCCCCGCCGGGGAGCTGTTTTTT
CASSVYGGLPAGELFF
>TRBV5-4|-|TRBJ1-3|TRBD1
TGTGCCAGCAGCTCCTATCTTACCGGGACAGGGCGCGGAAACACCATATATTTT
CASSSYLTGTGRGNTIYF
>TRBV29-1|-|TRBJ2-2|-
TGCAGCGTTGGAGGGCCGAGCACCGGGGAGCTGTTTTTT
CSVGGPSTGELFF
>TRBV6-5|-|TRBJ1-6|TRBD1
TGTGCCAGCAGTCGCCGGGACAGTTATAATTCACCCCTCCACTTT
CASSRRDSYNSPLHF
>TRBV9|-|TRBJ2-2|-
TGTGCCAGCAGCGCCGGGTTTATCACCGGGGAGCTGTTTTTT
CASSAGFITGELFF
>TRBV6-5|once|TRBJ1-2|-
TGTGCCAGCAGTTACACAGGGACCTATGACTATGGCTACACCTTC
CASSYTGTYDYGYTF
>TRBV6-6|-|TRBJ2-7|-
TGTGCCAGCAGTTACGCCAGGGGCACCTACGAGCAGTACTTC
CASSYARGTYEQYF
>TRBV6-5|-|TRBJ1-6|-
TGTGCCAGCAGGGGCTCCCTGGGCCATTCACCCCTCCACTTT
CASRGSLGHSPLHF
>TRBV9|-|TRBJ2-7|TRBD2
TGTGCCAGCAGCGTCCAGCGGGAGGGGGGCGAGCAGTACTTC
CASSVQREGGEQYF
>TRBV6-1|-|TRBJ2-1|TRBD1
TGTGCCAGCAGTGAACCGACTCCGGGACAGGGGGCTTTTGGCCCCACGAACAATGAGCAGTTCTTC
CASSEPTPGQGAFGPTNNEQFF
>TRBV9|-|TRBJ2-2|TRBD2
TGTGCCAGCAGCGTAGCTAGGACTAGCGGATACACCGGGGAGCTGTTTTTT
CASSVARTSGYTGELFF
>TRBV7-2|-|TRBJ2-7|-
TGTGCCAGCAGCCCTGGTCAGGGGCCCTACGAGCAGTACTTC
CASSPGQGPYEQYF
>TRBV19|-|TRBJ1-4|-
TGTGCCAGTAGTATAGACGCCGGGACAAAAGAAAAACTGTTTTTT
CASSIDAGTKEKLFF
>TRBV6-6|-|TRBJ1-6|-
TGTGCCAGCAGAAACCGGGGGCCAGACTCACCCCTCCACTTT
CASRNRGPDSPLHF
>TRBV6-1|once|TRBJ1-5|-
TGTGCCAGCCGGGGATCCCAGCAGCCCCAGCATTTT
CASRGSQQPQHF
>TRBV7-9|-|TRBJ2-7|TRBD2
TGTGCCAGCCGAATCCTAGGAGCGGGGGGGAGCTCCTACGAGCAGTACTTC
CASRILGAGGSSYEQYF
>TRBV6-1|-|TRBJ2-7|TRBD2
TGTGCCAGCAGTGACCGGGGGGACTCCTACGAGCAGTACTTC
CASSDRGDSYEQYF
>TRBV18|-|TRBJ1-1|-
TGTGCCAGCTCACCACTAAGTCTCGGGGGAGGGAACACTGAAGCTTTCTTT
CASSPLSLGGGNTEAFF
>TRBV19|-|TRBJ1-2|TRBD1
TGTGCCAGTATCAGATCAGGGGGTGGCTACACCTTC
CASIRSGGGYTF
>TRBV18|-|TRBJ2-7|TRBD2
TGTGCCAGCTCAGCGAGCGGGGCAGCTCACGAGCAGTACTTC
CASSASGAAHEQYF
>TRBV7-6|-|TRBJ1-5|TRBD1
TGTGCCAGCAGCGGACAGGGGCCCAGCTTATCCATTCGGAGCAATCAGCCCCAGCATTTT
CASSGQGPSLSIRSNQPQHF
>TRBV6-5|-|TRBJ2-5|TRBD1
TGTGCCAGCAGGCCAGGGGGCGGGAAAGAGACCCAGTACTTC
CASRPGGGKETQYF
>TRBV5-6|-|TRBJ2-3|TRBD2
TGTGCCAGCAGCTTGGCTAGCGGGAGACGAAGCACAGATACGCAGTATTTT
CASSLASGRRSTDTQYF
>TRBV18|-|TRBJ1-2|TRBD1
TGTGCCAGCTCACGGGACAGGGATGGCTACACCTTC
CASSRDRDGYTF
>TRBV6-1|once|TRBJ1-2|TRBD1
TGTGCCAGCAGCCCGACAGGGGGCGACTATGGCTACACCTTC
CASSPTGGDYGYTF
>TRBV2|-|TRBJ2-1|-
TGTGCCAGCAGTGGAGTACCCGGACAGACTCAGTTCTTC
CASSGVPGQTQFF
>TRBV18|-|TRBJ2-5|-
TGTGCCAGCTCACGGACCCTACAGGGAGAGACCCAGTACTTC
CASSRTLQGETQYF
>TRBV5-5|-|TRBJ1-5|-
TGTGCCAGCAGCTACACCAGGGAAAGTCAGCCCCAGCATTTT
CASSYTRESQPQHF
>TRBV30|-|TRBJ2-4|-
TGTGCCTGGAGTGTCTTGGGGGAGGGGGCAGCCAAAAACATTCAGTACTTC
CAWSVLGEGAAKNIQYF
>TRBV5-4|-|TRBJ2-7|-
TGTGCCAGCAGCTTGGCCGGGGCAGGTACCTACGAGCAGTACTTC
CASSLAGAGTYEQYF
>TRBV30|once|TRBJ1-2|-
TGTGCCTGGACTCTCCGGGGAGACTACACCTTC
CAWTLRGDYTF
>TRBV19|-|TRBJ1-6|-
TGTGCCAGTAGTGTCGGGGATACCAATTCACCCCTCCACTTT
CASSVGDTNSPLHF